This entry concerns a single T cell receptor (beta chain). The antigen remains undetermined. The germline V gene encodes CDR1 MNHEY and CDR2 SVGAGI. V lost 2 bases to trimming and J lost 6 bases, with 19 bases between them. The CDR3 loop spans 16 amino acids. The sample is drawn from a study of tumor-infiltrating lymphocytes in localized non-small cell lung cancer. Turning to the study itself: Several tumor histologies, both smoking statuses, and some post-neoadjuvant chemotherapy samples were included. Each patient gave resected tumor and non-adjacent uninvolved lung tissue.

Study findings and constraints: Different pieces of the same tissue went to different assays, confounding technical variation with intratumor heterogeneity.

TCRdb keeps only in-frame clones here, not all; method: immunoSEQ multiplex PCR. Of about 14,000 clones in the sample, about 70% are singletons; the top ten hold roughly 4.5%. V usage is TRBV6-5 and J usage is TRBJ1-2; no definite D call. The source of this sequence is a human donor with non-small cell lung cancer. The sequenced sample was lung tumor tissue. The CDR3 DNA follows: TGTGCCAGCAGTTACGGCGGGGTTAGATACGGGAATGGCTACACCTTC. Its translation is CASSYGGVRYGNGYTF.